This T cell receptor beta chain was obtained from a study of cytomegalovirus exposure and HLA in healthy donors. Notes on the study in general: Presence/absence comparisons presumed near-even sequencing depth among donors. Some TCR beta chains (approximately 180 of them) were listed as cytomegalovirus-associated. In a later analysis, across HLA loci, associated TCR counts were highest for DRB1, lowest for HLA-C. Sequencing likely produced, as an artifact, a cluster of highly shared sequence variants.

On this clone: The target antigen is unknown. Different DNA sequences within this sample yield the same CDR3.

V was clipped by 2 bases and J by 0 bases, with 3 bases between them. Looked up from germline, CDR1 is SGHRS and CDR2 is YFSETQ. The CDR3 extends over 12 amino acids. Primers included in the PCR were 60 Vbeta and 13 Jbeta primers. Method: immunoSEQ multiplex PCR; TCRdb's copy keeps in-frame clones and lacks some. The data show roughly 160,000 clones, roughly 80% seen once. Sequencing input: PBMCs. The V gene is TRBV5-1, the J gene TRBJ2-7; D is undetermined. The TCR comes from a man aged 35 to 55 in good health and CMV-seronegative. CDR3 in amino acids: CASSFNSYEQYF. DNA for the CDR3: TGCGCCAGCAGCTTTAACTCCTACGAGCAGTACTTC.